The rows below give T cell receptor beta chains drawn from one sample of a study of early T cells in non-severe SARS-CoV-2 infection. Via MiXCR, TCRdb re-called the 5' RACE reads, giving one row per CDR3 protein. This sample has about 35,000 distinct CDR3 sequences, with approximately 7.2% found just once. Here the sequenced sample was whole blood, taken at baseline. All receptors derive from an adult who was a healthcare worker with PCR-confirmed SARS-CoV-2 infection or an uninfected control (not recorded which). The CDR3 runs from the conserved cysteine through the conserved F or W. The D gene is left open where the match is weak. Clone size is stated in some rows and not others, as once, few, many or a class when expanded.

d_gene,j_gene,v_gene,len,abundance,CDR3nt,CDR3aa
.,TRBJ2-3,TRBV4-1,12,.,TGCGCCAGCAGCCAAGAAGGCGCCACGCAGAATTTT,CASSQEGATQNF
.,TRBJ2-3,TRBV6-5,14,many,TGTGCCAGCAGTTCGCAAAAAGCGCCAGATACGCAGTATTTT,CASSSQKAPDTQYF
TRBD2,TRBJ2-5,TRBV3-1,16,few,TGTGCCAGCAGCCAAGACTCGGGACTAGCGGGGGGGTTCCAGTACTTC,CASSQDSGLAGGFQYF
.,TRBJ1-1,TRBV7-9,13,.,TGTGCCAGCAGAATTAGTACCTACACTGAAGCTTTCTTT,CASRISTYTEAFF
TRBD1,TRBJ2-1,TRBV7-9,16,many,TGTGCCAGCAGGAAAACCGGGACAGGGGGCCACAATGAGCAGTTCTTC,CASRKTGTGGHNEQFF
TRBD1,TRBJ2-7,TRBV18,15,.,TGTGCCAGCTCAGAGCAGACAGGGCCCTCCTACGAGCAGTACTTC,CASSEQTGPSYEQYF
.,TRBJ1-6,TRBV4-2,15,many,TGTGCCAGCAGCCAAGCGCAGGATAATAATTCACCCCTCCACTTT,CASSQAQDNNSPLHF
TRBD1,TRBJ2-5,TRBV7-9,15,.,TGTGCCAGCAGCTTAGCCCGACAGGGTATGGAGACCCAGTACTTC,CASSLARQGMETQYF
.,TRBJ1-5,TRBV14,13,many,TGTGCCAGCAGCCAAGGAACGTATCAGCCCCAGCATTTT,CASSQGTYQPQHF
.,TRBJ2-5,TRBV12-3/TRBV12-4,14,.,TGTGCCAGCAGAAACGGGGACCAGCAAGAGACCCAGTACTTC,CASRNGDQQETQYF
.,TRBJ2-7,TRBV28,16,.,TGTGCCAGCAGTTACAACCCGACGATGTCCTACTACGAGCAGTACTTC,CASSYNPTMSYYEQYF
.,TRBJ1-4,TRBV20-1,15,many,TGCAGTGCTAGGCCCCCCGGGGGAGAAGGAGAAAAACTGTTTTTT,CSARPPGGEGEKLFF
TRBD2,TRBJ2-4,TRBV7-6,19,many,TGTGCCAGCAGCTTAGAGTCTCGGGGGGGCCTCGGGGCCAAAAACATTCAGTACTTC,CASSLESRGGLGAKNIQYF
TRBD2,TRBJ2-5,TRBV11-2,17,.,TGTGCCAGCAGCTTCCTTCTGAGTAGCGGGGGAGAAGAGACCCAGTACTTC,CASSFLLSSGGEETQYF
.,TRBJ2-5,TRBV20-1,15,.,TGCAGTGCGGGAGGCGAAGGGACGGAATTAGAGACCCAGTACTTC,CSAGGEGTELETQYF
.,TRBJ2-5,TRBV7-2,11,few,TGTGCCAGCAGCTCGCGAGGGACCCAGTACTTC,CASSSRGTQYF
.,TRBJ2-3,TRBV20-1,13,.,TGCAGTCTGCGGGACATCCGCACAGATACGCAGTATTTT,CSLRDIRTDTQYF
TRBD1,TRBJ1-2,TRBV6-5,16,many,TGTGCCAGCAGTTACGGGCTAGACAGGGCGGCTGGCGGCTACACCTTC,CASSYGLDRAAGGYTF
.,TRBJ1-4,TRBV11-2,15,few,TGTGCCAGCAGCTCCTACCGGTCCGAGGATGAAAAACTGTTTTTT,CASSSYRSEDEKLFF
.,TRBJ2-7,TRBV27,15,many,TGTGCCAGCAGTCCTCGACAGGGAGGTATGAACGAGCAGTACTTC,CASSPRQGGMNEQYF
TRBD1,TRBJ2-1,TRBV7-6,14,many,TGTGCCAGCAGCTCCCGGGACAGGGCACGAGAGCAGTTCTTC,CASSSRDRAREQFF
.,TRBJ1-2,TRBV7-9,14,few,TGTGCCAGCAGCATTAGCACGGGGAACTATGGCTACACCTTC,CASSISTGNYGYTF
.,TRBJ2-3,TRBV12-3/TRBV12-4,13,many,TGTGCCAGCAGTGCCCACTTCACAGATACGCAGTATTTT,CASSAHFTDTQYF
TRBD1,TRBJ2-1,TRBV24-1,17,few,TGTGCCACCAGTGACACGGGACAGGCAAGCTCCTACAATGAGCAGTTCTTC,CATSDTGQASSYNEQFF
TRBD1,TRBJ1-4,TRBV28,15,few,TGTGCCAGCAGTTTCCCAGGGGGCGGGAATGAAAAACTGTTTTTT,CASSFPGGGNEKLFF
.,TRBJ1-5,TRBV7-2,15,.,TGTGCCAGCAGCTTAGCGAGCTACAGGAATCAGCCCCAGCATTTT,CASSLASYRNQPQHF
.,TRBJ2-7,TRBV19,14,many,TGTGCCAGTAGATCGACAGAACCCTCCTACGAGCAGTACTTC,CASRSTEPSYEQYF
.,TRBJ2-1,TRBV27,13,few,TGTGCCAGCAGTTTATCAGGTGGCAATGAGCAGTTCTTC,CASSLSGGNEQFF
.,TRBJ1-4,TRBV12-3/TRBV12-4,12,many,TGTGCCAGCCACCGAACTAATGAAAAACTGTTTTTT,CASHRTNEKLFF
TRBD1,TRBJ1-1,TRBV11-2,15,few,TGTGCCAGCAGCTTATTGGACAGGATGAACACTGAAGCTTTCTTT,CASSLLDRMNTEAFF
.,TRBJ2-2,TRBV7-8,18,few,TGTGCCAGCAGCCAAGGGAGGCTACCGGGACTGTACACCGGGGAGCTGTTTTTT,CASSQGRLPGLYTGELFF
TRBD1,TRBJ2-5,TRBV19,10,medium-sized,TGTGCCAGTGGCCAGGGGGCCCAGTACTTC,CASGQGAQYF
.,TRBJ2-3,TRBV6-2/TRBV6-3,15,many,TGTGCCAGCACGGAACGACACAACACGGGAGATACGCAGTATTTT,CASTERHNTGDTQYF
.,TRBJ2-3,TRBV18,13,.,TGTGCCAGCTCACCAGGGCTGACAGATACGCAGTATTTT,CASSPGLTDTQYF
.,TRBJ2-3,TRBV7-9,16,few,TGTGCCAGCAGCTCACCTACCCAGGGGCTCGCAGATACGCAGTATTTT,CASSSPTQGLADTQYF
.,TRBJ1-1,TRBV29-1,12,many,TGCAGCGTTTTTCGCTACGACACTGAAGCTTTCTTT,CSVFRYDTEAFF